The 10 T cell receptor beta chains presented below share a single source sample, sequenced in a study of regulatory T cells in long-lasting Graves disease. Regarding time point: persistent/refractory GD, antithyroid drugs over 5 years with positive TRAb. PBMCs were the source of the RNA used for TCR sequencing. Arm-PCR of CDR3 regions with iRepertoire HTBI primers generated TCR beta libraries. TCRdb itself ran the multiplex PCR reads through MiXCR, one entry per CDR3 protein. The sample records roughly 430,000 distinct CDR3 sequences, around 20% being singletons. The input for sequencing was peripheral blood mononuclear cells (PBMCs), taken when the disease was refractory, from a patient treated with antithyroid drugs. The receptor set was obtained from a female donor with Graves disease.

This clonotype was recorded a few times. DNA of the CDR3: TGTGCCAGCAGTCCGGAGGGGGCGAGGGAGTTCTTC. This codes for CASSPEGAREFF. The chain joins TRBV12-3 or TRBV12-4 to TRBJ2-1; a weak D match, TRBD1 (7 bases). The CDR3 has 12 residues. V was clipped by 5 bases and J by 14 bases, with 16 bases between them.

This clonotype has at least ten counts. J is TRBJ2-5 and V is TRBV7-3; D remains ambiguous. The CDR3 loop spans 13 amino acids. Germline V gives CDR1 SGHTA, CDR2 FQGTGA. The V end was cut by 4 bases, the J end by 5 bases, with 11 bases between. CDR3 DNA sequence: TGTGCCAGCAGCTATGGGCCTAGGGAGACCCAGTACTTC. Its translation: CASSYGPRETQYF.

Many counts were recorded for this clonotype. The rearrangement uses TRBV28 and TRBJ1-1; no firm D call. This CDR3 has 12 amino acids. Trimming pared 10 bases from V and 2 bases from J, leaving 11 bases between. Per the germline V gene, CDR1 is MDHEN and CDR2 is SYDVKM. The CDR3 DNA sequence: TGTGCCACCACTCTTTTCAACACTGAAGCTTTCTTT. It encodes CATTLFNTEAFF.

The sample holds a few counts of this clonotype. The chain has TRBV20-1 and TRBJ2-5; D unresolved. V gave up 5 bases and J gave up 5 bases, with 12 bases separating them. This CDR3 region has 12 residues. CDR1 and CDR2 (germline): DFQATT, SNEGSKA (reference sequence). CDR3 protein: CSAPTLSETQYF. The CDR3 bases are TGCAGTGCTCCGACATTATCGGAGACCCAGTACTTC.

Ten or more counts support this clonotype. The chain uses TRBV20-1 and TRBJ2-7; a weak D match, TRBD1 (5 bases). The CDR3 sequence is 15 residues long. V dropped 6 bases and J dropped 4 bases, with 22 bases sitting between them. The germline V gene encodes CDR1 DFQATT and CDR2 SNEGSKA (reference sequence). CDR3 sequence: CSADDGERPGYEQYF. CDR3 nucleotide sequence: TGCAGTGCCGACGACGGAGAGCGCCCAGGGTACGAGCAGTACTTC.

The J gene is TRBJ2-2, the V gene TRBV7-2; D possibly corresponds to TRBD1 (5 bases). Germline V gene data show CDR1 as SGHTA and CDR2 as FQGNSA. The CDR3 spans 13 residues. Between the trimmed V and J ends, which lost 5 bases and 6 bases, there was a span of 10 bases. CDR3: CASSPRVAGELFF. In nucleotides, the CDR3 is TGTGCCAGCAGCCCCAGGGTTGCCGGGGAGCTGTTTTTT.

This clonotype was recorded many times. CDR3 in DNA: TGTGCCAGCAGTTTAAGGGGGATTGCCACTGAAGCTTTCTTT. Its translation: CASSLRGIATEAFF. The chain recombines TRBV28 with TRBJ1-1; TRBD1 might be the D (6 bases). The germline CDR1 and CDR2 sequences are MDHEN and SYDVKM. Trimming cost V 2 bases and J 4 bases, with 11 bases left between them. The CDR3 extends over 14 amino acids.

This clonotype has a count of ten or more. The V and J genes are TRBV15 and TRBJ2-6, with D tentatively TRBD1 (5 bases). Germline lookup yields CDR1 LNHNV and CDR2 YYDKDF (reference sequence). The CDR3 is 19 amino acids. V was trimmed by 0 bases and J by 1 base, leaving 16 bases between them. The DNA of the CDR3 is TGTGCCACCAGCAGAGATCTGGGCCTAGGGGCGTCTGGGGCCAACGTCCTGACTTTC. Translated: CATSRDLGLGASGANVLTF.

There are many counts of this clonotype. The CDR3 reads CASSPQRGSPRVTFYEQYF. CDR3 DNA: TGTGCCAGCAGTCCCCAGCGGGGCAGTCCCCGCGTAACCTTCTACGAGCAGTACTTC. V gene TRBV28 combines with J gene TRBJ2-7; 7 bases map to TRBD2. V gave up 5 bases and J gave up 3 bases; unmatched junction bases: 22. The CDR3 runs to 19 residues. From germline, CDR1 is MDHEN and CDR2 SYDVKM.

CDR3 in amino acids: CASSYTDYGYTF. The CDR3 coding sequence is TGTGCCAGCAGTTATACGGACTATGGCTACACCTTC. The chain couples TRBV6-5 to TRBJ1-2; D is ambiguous. Germline lookup yields CDR1 MNHEY and CDR2 SVGAGI. The CDR3 runs 12 residues. Trimming took off 3 bases at V and 3 bases at J, with 5 bases between the two ends.